This section outlines one TCR beta chain sequence together with its context. The antigen is not known. This record comes from a study of blood T cells in healthy people across ages. Study-wide findings and caveats: Relative to aged donors, long-lived donors carried more naive CD4+ cells and displayed higher diversity. Naive and antigen-experienced cells were not separated, limiting conclusive comparison.

Primed by a sample-barcoded 5' primer and a J-beta primer mix, a second PCR proceeded for 7 to 11 cycles. All cDNA molecules were each tagged by a template-switch adaptor with 12 random nucleotides. In TCRdb, the 5' RACE reads were re-called with MiXCR into one record per CDR3 protein. This table has approximately 1.5 million distinct CDR3 sequences, about 35% appearing once. Input material: blood. The TCR sequence derives from a woman aged 30 to 39 in good health.

The CDR3 DNA reads as TGTGCCAGCAGCCCGCGACAGGGGGATGAGGCCAACACCATATATTTT. Its translation is CASSPRQGDEANTIYF. J is TRBJ1-3 and V is TRBV7-9; the match to TRBD1 covers 9 bases. With V trimmed by 5 bases and J by 7 bases, 12 bases remained unmatched. CDR1 is SEHNR and CDR2 is FQNEAQ in the germline V gene (reference sequence). The CDR3 is made up of 16 amino acids.